Sequencing of this TCR beta chain was carried out in a study of technical replicates of blood from a handful of donors. Clones were read by immunoSEQ multiplex PCR, and TCRdb kept only the in-frame ones, dropping some. The data show nearly 90,000 clones, approximately 95% seen once. The CDR3 is 11 amino acids. Germline V gene data show CDR1 as SGHDN and CDR2 as FVKESK. V was cut by 6 bases and J by 5 bases, with 7 bases left in between. Sequencing was done on a sample of T cells isolated from PBMCs. The sequence was obtained from a human donor in good health. V usage is TRBV14 and J usage is TRBJ1-2, with a tentative D call TRBD1 (5 bases). CDR3 bases: TGTGCCAGCAGTCCAGGGTATGGCTACACCTTC. This encodes CASSPGYGYTF.